These 9 T cell receptor beta chains share one sample of origin, sequenced in a study of blood T cell repertoires in COVID-19. Clones were sequenced by immunoSEQ multiplex PCR, and TCRdb holds only the in-frame ones, with some missing. This sample has around 140,000 clones, with around 88% found just once. The sequenced material came from peripheral blood. The receptors shown here come from a man between 50 and 59 years old with active or convalescent COVID-19.

A single count supports this clone. The gene calls are TRBV5-5 and TRBJ1-2, with TRBD1 matching over 7 bases. There are 15 residues in the CDR3. The ends lost 7 bases at V and 1 base at J; junction bases unmatched: 10. The germline CDR1 and CDR2 sequences are SGHKS and YYEKEE (reference sequence). The CDR3 region has the DNA TGTGCCAGCGAAGACAGGGAAAGGGATAACTATGGCTACACCTTC. This translates into CASEDRERDNYGYTF.

The chain combines TRBV30 with TRBJ1-4, with 7 bases that match TRBD1. V shed 3 bases, J shed 6 bases, and the junction held 7 bases outside the gene matches. The CDR3 has 14 residues. From germline, CDR1 is GTSNPN and CDR2 SVGIG (reference sequence). The CDR3 DNA reads TGTGCCTGGAGCCTCGGACAGGATCATGAAAAACTGTTTTTT. Amino acid sequence: CAWSLGQDHEKLFF.

V is TRBV10-3 and J is TRBJ1-4; possibly TRBD1 for D (6 bases). The CDR3 runs 13 residues. CDR1 is ENHRY and CDR2 is SYGVKD in the germline V gene. Between the trimmed V and J ends, which lost 5 bases and 6 bases, there was a span of 10 bases. CDR3 in amino acids: CAISTGLDEKLFF. The CDR3, as DNA: TGTGCCATCAGTACAGGGCTTGATGAAAAACTGTTTTTT.

The CDR3 is CASSLGPGSYEQYF. The CDR3 nucleotides are TGTGCCAGCAGCTTAGGTCCAGGCTCCTACGAGCAGTACTTC. The chain uses TRBV11-3 and TRBJ2-7, with D unclear. V lost 1 base and J 0 bases, leaving 7 bases between the germline ends. The CDR3 runs to 14 residues. The V gene's germline CDR1 is SGHNT and CDR2 YENEEA.

V is TRBV7-6 and J is TRBJ2-3, with 7 bases identical to TRBD2. This CDR3 is built from 19 residues. CDR1 SGHVS and CDR2 FNYEAQ come from the germline V gene. The V gene end was trimmed by 2 bases and the J gene end by 0 bases; junction bases not matched to a gene: 14. The CDR3 DNA follows: TGTGCCAGCAGCTTAACGTCCGGGGGTAGCGGGTTCAGCACAGATACGCAGTATTTT. Protein product: CASSLTSGGSGFSTDTQYF.

The V gene is TRBV27, the J gene TRBJ2-1, with TRBD2 matching over 8 bases. J lost 6 bases, V lost 8 bases, and 12 bases had no gene match. From germline, CDR1 is MNHEY and CDR2 SMNVEV (reference sequence). The CDR3 has 15 residues. CDR3 bases: TGTGCCAGCGGCGCCGGGACTAGGGGCTCCAATGAGCAGTTCTTC. This codes for CASGAGTRGSNEQFF.

The gene calls are TRBV19 and TRBJ2-3; 7 bases align to TRBD1. After removal of 7 bases from V and 8 bases from J, the junction contained 12 bases not matched to a gene. Germline CDR1 LNHDA, CDR2 SQIVND (reference sequence). This CDR3 is built from 14 residues. For the CDR3, the DNA is TGTGCCAGTACCCCGAGACAGGGTAGGAGTACGCAGTATTTT. Translating gives CASTPRQGRSTQYF.

This chain connects TRBV12-3 or TRBV12-4 to TRBJ1-5; no firm D call. Trimming pared 8 bases from V and 3 bases from J, leaving 11 bases between. The CDR3 is 13 residues long. The CDR3 here is CASLSGYNQPQHF. In DNA form, the CDR3 reads TGTGCCAGCCTATCAGGTTACAATCAGCCCCAGCATTTT.

V gene TRBV5-6 combines with J gene TRBJ2-3; D might be TRBD1 (5 bases). V was pared by 4 bases and J by 0 bases, with 15 bases between. Germline CDR1 is SGHDT and CDR2 is YYEEEE. This CDR3 has 16 residues. Here the CDR3 reads CASSLVWTISTDTQYF. The CDR3 DNA follows: TGTGCCAGCAGCCTGGTGTGGACAATTAGCACAGATACGCAGTATTTT. The full variable domain, its missing parts supplied by reference TRBV5-6 and TRBJ2-3, is DAGVTQSPTHLIKTRGQQVTLRCSPKSGHDTVSWYQQALGQGPQFIFQYYEEEERQRGNFPDRFSGHQFPNYSSELNVNALLLGDSALYLCASSLVWTISTDTQYFGPGTRLTVL.